This T cell receptor beta chain was recovered during a study of blood T cell repertoires in COVID-19. Across the study: COVID-19 samples from acute and convalescent phases originated in the United States, Italy and Spain. PBMCs, B-cell-depleted T cells, or T cells provided the cDNA or gDNA that made up the material.

In germline, CDR1 is SQVTM, CDR2 ANQGSEA. This CDR3 has 16 amino acids. Unmatched junction bases numbered 12, after V lost 2 bases and J lost 5 bases. Each participant's cohort was designated according to participant-reported clinical history. Original analysis: Reference gene primer amplification yielded estimated nucleated cell counts. Produced via immunoSEQ multiplex PCR; TCRdb's table is partial and in-frame only. The DNA was the basis for D and trimming; V, J and clone size are from that table. The sample holds 200,000 to 250,000 clones, about four fifths seen once. The sequencing input was PBMCs or T cells enriched from blood (not recorded which). This TCR came from a woman aged 45-65 years with acute COVID-19. The chain recombines TRBV29-1 with TRBJ2-3, with TRBD1 matching over 8 bases. This chain's CDR3 is CSVEKPDRAAQDTQYF. In DNA form, the CDR3 reads TGCAGCGTTGAAAAACCGGACAGGGCTGCACAAGATACGCAGTATTTT.